The 12 T cell receptor beta chains below were found in one sample sequenced in a study of shared clonotypes between healthy human individuals. Here immunoSEQ multiplex PCR was the method, and the copy in TCRdb shows in-frame clones only, minus some. The sample includes millions of clones, approximately 95% of them seen just once. The sequenced sample was naive CD4+ T cells from PBMCs. Subset given: CD45RA+ positively selected. Every receptor here comes from a man younger than 35 in good health. Some clones in this sample may be carry-over from other donors' samples.

The chain links TRBV30 to TRBJ1-1; the D gene is possibly TRBD1 (5 bases). The V gene's germline CDR1 is GTSNPN and CDR2 SVGIG (reference sequence). The CDR3 loop spans 15 amino acids. Trimming shortened V by 2 bases and J by 4 bases, and 17 bases separated the two germline ends. The CDR3 coding sequence is TGTGCCTGGAGTTTACATCAGGGTTGGACCACTGAAGCTTTCTTT. Protein: CAWSLHQGWTTEAFF.

The chain links TRBV9 to TRBJ2-7; the D is unclear. The CDR3 length is 14 residues. The germline V and J ends were trimmed by 4 bases and 0 bases, with 11 bases remaining between them. Per germline, CDR1 SGDLS and CDR2 YYNGEE. The CDR3 DNA is TGTGCCAGCAGCCCCCAACGCTTCTCCTACGAGCAGTACTTC. It specifies CASSPQRFSYEQYF.

The chain recombines TRBV18 with TRBJ1-1; 7 nucleotides align to TRBD1. Germline V gene lookup returns CDR1 KGHSH and CDR2 LQKENI. The CDR3 totals 17 residues. The trim removed 1 base at V and 0 bases at J, leaving 8 bases unmatched. CDR3 in amino acids: CASSPLQGRGMNTEAFF. For the CDR3, the DNA is TGTGCCAGCTCACCACTACAGGGGAGGGGCATGAACACTGAAGCTTTCTTT.

This chain connects TRBV19 to TRBJ2-7; no clear D gene. V lost 4 bases and J 0 bases, leaving 10 bases between the germline ends. The CDR3 is 14 residues long. Germline assignment: CDR1 LNHDA and CDR2 SQIVND (reference sequence). CDR3 protein: CASSTHPRSYEQYF. In nucleotides, the CDR3 is TGTGCCAGTAGTACCCATCCACGCTCCTACGAGCAGTACTTC.

This chain's CDR3 is CASRPGGSTSGDEQYF. The CDR3 DNA sequence: TGTGCCAGCAGGCCCGGGGGCTCCACTAGCGGAGACGAGCAGTACTTC. J is TRBJ2-7 and V is TRBV28; TRBD2 aligns across 8 bases. Germline V CDR1 and CDR2: MDHEN, SYDVKM. After removal of 6 bases from V and 5 bases from J, the junction contained 15 bases not matched to a gene. The CDR3 covers 16 residues. Filled out from reference TRBV28 and TRBJ2-7, the complete variable domain reads DVKVTQSSRYLVKRTGEKVFLECVQDMDHENMFWYRQDPGLGLRLIYFSYDVKMKEKGDIPEGYSVSREKKERFSLILESASTNQTSMYLCASRPGGSTSGDEQYFGPGTRLTVT.

The chain couples TRBV6-6 to TRBJ1-2; no firm D call. V shed 2 bases and J shed 0 bases, with 7 bases lying between them. Looked up from germline, CDR1 is MNHNY and CDR2 is SVGAGI (reference sequence). This CDR3 is built from 14 residues. CDR3 loop: CASSYRATNYGYTF. CDR3 coding DNA: TGTGCCAGCAGTTACCGCGCGACTAACTATGGCTACACCTTC.

This clone came up a few times. This CDR3 is also generated by other DNA sequences in the sample. The genes are TRBV5-1 and TRBJ1-4; maybe TRBD1 (5 bases). The germline gives CDR1 SGHRS, CDR2 YFSETQ. The length of the CDR3 is 14 residues. Trimming removed 0 bases from V and 8 bases from J, with 11 bases in between. The CDR3 DNA sequence: TGCGCCAGCAGCTTGGTAGGGGTTGACGAAAAACTGTTTTTT. This gives the protein CASSLVGVDEKLFF.

The chain combines TRBV6-5 with TRBJ1-2; D remains unclear. Germline lookup yields CDR1 MNHEY and CDR2 SVGAGI. The V gene lost 0 bases and the J gene lost 7 bases, with 12 bases spanning the gap. The CDR3 consists of 14 residues. The CDR3, as DNA: TGTGCCAGCAGTTACTCCGGGCGGTCGGCTGGCTACACCTTC. Translating it yields CASSYSGRSAGYTF.

This clone is a singleton in its sample. The V call is TRBV10-3, the J call TRBJ1-1; D gene ambiguous. V was trimmed by 3 bases and J by 4 bases, leaving 12 bases between them. This CDR3 comprises 14 residues. CDR1 ENHRY and CDR2 SYGVKD come from the germline V gene. The CDR3 region is CAISDLGAGTEAFF. CDR3 nucleotide sequence: TGTGCCATCAGTGATCTGGGCGCGGGCACTGAAGCTTTCTTT.

The chain is built from TRBV27 and TRBJ2-7, with D possibly being TRBD1 (6 bases). Trimming left V 6 bases short and J 0 bases short, with 15 bases between. Germline lookup yields CDR1 MNHEY and CDR2 SMNVEV (reference sequence). CDR3 size: 15 residues. The CDR3: CASRPDRLRSYEQYF. For the CDR3, the DNA is TGTGCCAGCAGACCGGACAGACTCCGCTCCTACGAGCAGTACTTC.

The gene calls are TRBV7-9 and TRBJ2-1, with unresolved D. V shed 6 bases and J shed 3 bases, with 15 bases lying between them. CDR3 length equals 15 residues. CDR1 is SEHNR, CDR2 FQNEAQ, per germline (reference sequence). The DNA for the CDR3 is TGTGCCAGCAGGTTGAGCGAGAGTAACTACAATGAGCAGTTCTTC. This sequence encodes CASRLSESNYNEQFF.

The CDR3 DNA reads TGTGCCAGCTCGGAGGTTGGGGGAAGCCTCTCCGAGCAGTACTTC. Encoded protein: CASSEVGGSLSEQYF. This chain links TRBV28 with TRBJ2-7, with D tentatively TRBD1 or TRBD2 (5 bases each). Germline lookup yields CDR1 MDHEN and CDR2 SYDVKM. V was clipped by 8 bases and J by 6 bases, with 23 bases between them. The CDR3 length is 15 residues.